A selection of T cell receptor beta chains follows, all from one sample in a study of OX40 agonist ivuxolimab in advanced cancers. The repertoire was sequenced with immunoSEQ multiplex PCR; TCRdb's copy has only in-frame clones and lacks some. This table has about 73,000 clones, 70% to 90% appearing once. The material was CD4+ or CD8+ T cells sorted from blood, obtained in a trial of the OX40 agonist ivuxolimab. These receptors originate from an adult with an advanced solid tumor such as melanoma, head and neck, liver or kidney cancer. Each CDR3 is given with its conserved first and last residue. Each record gives: J gene, V gene, D gene, clone size, CDR3 protein, CDR3 DNA. A D gene is named only where the DNA matches it firmly. A row's size may be missing; if present it is once, few, many or a size class.

TRBJ2-5 TRBV30 NA NA CAWSPRGPEGETQYF TGTGCCTGGAGTCCAAGGGGACCAGAAGGAGAGACCCAGTACTTC
TRBJ2-2 TRBV7-8 TRBD1 NA CASSPRDRAGTGELFF TGTGCCAGCAGCCCAAGGGACAGGGCTGGCACCGGGGAGCTGTTTTTT
TRBJ2-7 TRBV5-1 NA NA CASTEGGPYEQYF TGCGCCAGCACGGAGGGGGGTCCCTACGAGCAGTACTTC
TRBJ2-7 TRBV19 NA NA CASSRGYEQYF TGTGCCAGCTCAAGGGGATACGAGCAGTACTTC
TRBJ2-7 TRBV7-2 NA few CASSPRRTVSYEQYF TGTGCCAGCAGCCCAAGAAGGACGGTATCCTACGAGCAGTACTTC
TRBJ1-3 TRBV18 NA NA CASSPTGTDPRANTIYF TGTGCCAGCTCACCGACGGGGACGGATCCTCGCGCAAACACCATATATTTT
TRBJ1-1 TRBV14 NA NA CASSQDWRGLALLNTEAFF TGTGCCAGCAGCCAAGATTGGAGGGGCCTTGCTCTATTAAACACTGAAGCTTTCTTT
TRBJ2-2 TRBV18 TRBD1 NA CASSPTTGGNTGELFF TGTGCCAGCTCCCCTACGACAGGGGGTAACACCGGGGAGCTGTTTTTT
TRBJ1-1 TRBV19 NA NA CASSTRTRVTEAFF TGTGCCAGTAGTACCCGGACTCGAGTGACTGAAGCTTTCTTT
TRBJ1-2 TRBV7-2 NA NA CASSPAGGGYGYTF TGTGCCAGCAGCCCCGCGGGGGGCGGCTATGGCTACACCTTC
TRBJ1-1 TRBV6-5 NA NA CASSYSSRGGRTEAFF TGTGCCAGCAGTTACTCCAGTCGAGGGGGGAGAACTGAAGCTTTCTTT
TRBJ2-1 TRBV2 TRBD2 medium-sized CASHGAGTSVGEQFF TGTGCCAGCCACGGCGCCGGGACTAGCGTAGGTGAGCAGTTCTTC
TRBJ1-1 TRBV7-9 TRBD1 NA CASSSNRGGNEAFF TGTGCCAGCAGCTCCAACAGGGGAGGAAATGAAGCTTTCTTT
TRBJ1-4 TRBV6-6 NA NA CAAGPREKLFF TGTGCCGCGGGGCCCCGGGAAAAACTGTTTTTT
TRBJ1-1 TRBV6-5 NA once CASSSPRGRLSTEAFF TGTGCCAGCAGTTCCCCCAGAGGCAGGCTGAGCACTGAAGCTTTCTTT
TRBJ1-1 TRBV29-1 NA NA CSVDRGFGTEAFF TGCAGCGTTGACCGGGGGTTCGGCACTGAAGCTTTCTTT
TRBJ2-7 TRBV18 TRBD2 NA CASSPKLAGDEQYF TGTGCCAGCTCACCAAAGCTAGCGGGGGACGAGCAGTACTTC
TRBJ1-2 TRBV2 TRBD1 NA CASSSPGTVYGYTF TGTGCCAGCAGCTCCCCGGGGACAGTCTATGGCTACACCTTC
TRBJ2-1 TRBV5-1 TRBD2 NA CASSLDPGRANEQFF TGCGCCAGCAGCTTGGATCCGGGGAGGGCGAATGAGCAGTTCTTC
TRBJ2-5 TRBV5-6 TRBD1 NA CASSSGPGQSLQETQYF TGTGCCAGCAGCTCGGGTCCGGGACAGTCCTTACAAGAGACCCAGTACTTC
TRBJ2-2 TRBV5-4 NA NA CASSLGWTGELFF TGTGCCAGCAGCTTGGGTTGGACCGGGGAGCTGTTTTTT
TRBJ2-2 TRBV7-2 TRBD1 once CASSYPGTGGRGTGELFF TGTGCCAGCAGCTACCCCGGGACAGGGGGGCGAGGCACCGGGGAGCTGTTTTTT
TRBJ2-7 TRBV7-7 TRBD1 NA CASSLDRGYEQYF TGTGCCAGCAGCTTAGACAGGGGATACGAGCAGTACTTC
TRBJ1-3 TRBV28 NA NA CASSLRGAGNTIYF TGTGCCAGCAGTCTCAGGGGTGCCGGAAACACCATATATTTT
TRBJ1-2 TRBV7-2 TRBD1 NA CASSYTGTGGASGYTF TGTGCCAGCAGTTACACCGGGACAGGGGGCGCTTCGGGCTACACCTTC
TRBJ2-3 TRBV5-4 NA few CASSLPGGSADTQYF TGTGCCAGCAGCTTACCTGGGGGATCGGCAGATACGCAGTATTTT
TRBJ2-7 TRBV11-2 NA NA CASSLVGAQAEPLREQYF TGTGCCAGCAGCTTAGTCGGGGCACAAGCGGAACCCCTACGGGAGCAGTACTTC
TRBJ2-3 TRBV7-9 NA NA CASSPPLTDTQYF TGTGCCAGCAGCCCACCTCTTACAGATACGCAGTATTTT
TRBJ2-4 TRBV5-1 NA NA CASSAVGLAKNIQYF TGCGCCAGCAGCGCCGTAGGCCTAGCCAAAAACATTCAGTACTTC
TRBJ2-7 TRBV18 NA NA CASSPTASYEQYF TGTGCCAGCTCCCCGACTGCCTCCTACGAGCAGTACTTC
TRBJ1-5 TRBV30 NA NA CAWSPGTSSNQPQHF TGTGCCTGGAGCCCCGGGACTTCATCTAATCAGCCCCAGCATTTT
TRBJ1-1 TRBV11-2 TRBD1 NA CASRQGENTEAFF TGTGCCTCCCGTCAGGGGGAGAACACTGAAGCTTTCTTT
TRBJ2-2 TRBV5-1 TRBD1 once CASSTGQGGTGELFF TGCGCCAGCAGCACGGGACAGGGGGGCACCGGGGAGCTGTTTTTT
TRBJ1-5 TRBV6-5 NA NA CASSAGDQPQHF TGTGCCAGCTCGGCAGGCGATCAGCCCCAGCATTTT
TRBJ2-7 TRBV2 TRBD1 NA CASSLRDRVSYEQYF TGTGCCAGCAGTCTCCGGGACAGGGTATCCTACGAGCAGTACTTC
TRBJ2-1 TRBV19 TRBD1 NA CASSTRQGYNEQFF TGTGCCAGTAGTACCCGACAGGGATACAATGAGCAGTTCTTC
TRBJ1-4 TRBV7-9 NA NA CASTIGDSTNEKLFF TGTGCCAGCACCATAGGGGATTCAACTAATGAAAAACTGTTTTTT
TRBJ1-2 TRBV30 NA NA CAWSVVPESGYTF TGTGCCTGGAGTGTAGTCCCGGAATCGGGCTACACCTTC